These 23 T cell receptor beta chains came from one sample sequenced in a study of T cell changes during pregnancy in multiple sclerosis. Sequencing was performed with immunoSEQ multiplex PCR; in TCRdb, only in-frame clones are kept and a portion is missing. The sample includes some 43,000 clones, approximately 94% of them seen just once. The sample was CD8+ T cells from peripheral blood mononuclear cells, taken in the third trimester of pregnancy. These receptors were collected from a female donor with multiple sclerosis, enrolled in a pregnancy study.

V gene TRBV7-9 combines with J gene TRBJ2-7; D not resolved. The CDR3 loop spans 11 amino acids. V gave up 2 bases and J gave up 7 bases, with 6 bases separating them. In germline, CDR1 is SEHNR, CDR2 FQNEAQ (reference sequence). Here the CDR3 reads CASSLNWEQYF. CDR3 coding DNA: TGTGCCAGCAGCTTAAACTGGGAGCAGTACTTC.

This chain links TRBV7-9 with TRBJ2-5; a weak D match, TRBD1 (6 bases). Germline CDR1 reads SEHNR; CDR2 reads FQNEAQ (reference sequence). V lost 5 bases and J 5 bases, leaving 12 bases between the germline ends. The CDR3 extends over 13 amino acids. The CDR3 nucleotides are TGTGCCAGCAGCGAGACAGGTTGGGAGACCCAGTACTTC. Translating it yields CASSETGWETQYF.

The V call is TRBV7-9, the J call TRBJ2-7; D is perhaps TRBD2 (6 bases). The germline V gene encodes CDR1 SEHNR and CDR2 FQNEAQ (reference sequence). The CDR3 contains 12 residues. Deletions cut 5 bases from V and 6 bases from J, with 11 bases between. The CDR3 coding sequence is TGTGCCAGCAGCCTGGGGGGACGCGAGCAGTACTTC. Its translation is CASSLGGREQYF.

The CDR3 region is CASSLSRTRHSGANVLTF. The CDR3 DNA sequence: TGTGCCAGCAGTTTATCGAGGACACGACACTCTGGGGCCAACGTCCTGACTTTC. The chain is built from TRBV28 and TRBJ2-6, with D maybe TRBD1 (5 bases). The germline gives CDR1 MDHEN, CDR2 SYDVKM. Trimming shortened V by 1 base and J by 0 bases, and 13 bases separated the two germline ends. The CDR3 runs 18 residues.

To note about this clone: One end of the junction does not line up with germline, which may come from a read error. The chain combines TRBV5-8 with TRBJ2-7, with TRBD2 matching 8 bases. The germline V gene has CDR1 SGHTS and CDR2 YDEGEE. The CDR3 has 12 amino acids. The CDR3 reads CASSLGVPGLGF. CDR3 bases: TGTGCCAGCAGCTTGGGCGTTCCGGGACTAGGATTC. The full variable domain, in which reference TRBV5-8 and TRBJ2-7 provide the parts outside the CDR3, is EAGVTQSPTHLIKTRGQQATLRCSPISGHTSVYWYQQALGLGLQFLLWYDEGEERNRGNFPPRFSGRQFPNYSSELNVNALELEDSALYLCASSLGVPGLGFGPGTRLTVT.

The V call is TRBV28, the J call TRBJ2-2; D unclear. V lost 8 bases, J lost 8 bases, and 9 bases lay in between. This CDR3 has 11 residues. Per the germline V gene, CDR1 is MDHEN and CDR2 is SYDVKM. CDR3 amino acids: CASSYEGELFF. In nucleotides, the CDR3 is TGTGCCAGCTCGTATGAGGGGGAGCTGTTTTTT.

CDR3 nucleotide sequence: TGTGCCAGCAGTTACCCCGGGACACCTTACGAGCAGTACTTC. Protein: CASSYPGTPYEQYF. This chain links TRBV6-5 with TRBJ2-7; a weak D match, TRBD1 (6 bases). CDR1 MNHEY and CDR2 SVGAGI come from the germline V gene. Trimming cost V 2 bases and J 4 bases, with 12 bases left between them. The CDR3 length is 14 residues.

The chain combines TRBV19 with TRBJ1-5, with no clear D. This CDR3 contains 13 residues. V was cut by 4 bases and J by 2 bases, with 6 bases left in between. Germline assignment: CDR1 LNHDA and CDR2 SQIVND (reference sequence). CDR3 sequence reads: CASSNGGNQPQHF. The CDR3 nucleotides are TGTGCCAGTAGTAACGGGGGCAATCAGCCCCAGCATTTT.

V usage is TRBV11-2 and J usage is TRBJ1-2; unclear D gene. V was trimmed by 0 bases and J by 4 bases, leaving 9 bases between them. Germline CDR1 is SGHAT and CDR2 is FQNNGV. The CDR3 sequence is 14 residues long. CDR3 DNA sequence: TGTGCCAGCAGCTTAGATCCGGGTCCCTATGGCTACACCTTC. Its protein is CASSLDPGPYGYTF. Full variable domain (rest looked up from reference TRBV11-2 and TRBJ1-2): EAGVAQSPRYKIIEKRQSVAFWCNPISGHATLYWYQQILGQGPKLLIQFQNNGVVDDSQLPKDRFSAERLKGVDSTLKIQPAKLEDSAVYLCASSLDPGPYGYTFGSGTRLTVV.

The rearrangement joins TRBV7-9 to TRBJ2-7; a weak D match, TRBD2 (6 bases). CDR3 length: 14 amino acids. V lost 4 bases and J 1 base, leaving 11 bases between the germline ends. Germline V gene lookup returns CDR1 SEHNR and CDR2 FQNEAQ (reference sequence). The CDR3 loop reads CASSSGLPSYEQYF. The DNA for the CDR3 is TGTGCCAGCAGCTCGGGACTCCCGTCCTACGAGCAGTACTTC.

CDR3 in amino acids: CASSHSSPGGSGEQFF. CDR3 nucleotide sequence: TGCGCCAGCAGCCATAGTTCCCCGGGAGGCTCCGGTGAGCAGTTCTTC. V is TRBV4-1 and J is TRBJ2-1, with 7 bases fitting TRBD2. The germline V gene encodes CDR1 MGHRA and CDR2 YSYEKL. J lost 9 bases, V lost 3 bases, and 14 bases had no gene match. This CDR3 is built from 16 residues.

The chain has TRBV2 and TRBJ1-3; D call uncertain. V dropped 8 bases and J dropped 0 bases, with 14 bases sitting between them. Germline V gene lookup returns CDR1 SNHLY and CDR2 FYNNEI. The CDR3 is 15 residues long. This chain's CDR3 is CASVPAGSSGNTIYF. For the CDR3, the DNA is TGTGCCAGCGTCCCAGCGGGGTCCTCTGGAAACACCATATATTTT. Together with reference TRBV2 and TRBJ1-3, the CDR3 gives the full variable domain: EPEVTQTPSHQVTQMGQEVILRCVPISNHLYFYWYRQILGQKVEFLVSFYNNEISEKSEIFDDQFSVERPDGSNFTLKIRSTKLEDSAMYFCASVPAGSSGNTIYFGEGSWLTVV.

The gene calls are TRBV19 and TRBJ2-2; D unclear. The CDR3 contains 13 residues. V dropped 7 bases and J dropped 6 bases, with 12 bases sitting between them. CDR1 and CDR2 from the germline V gene are LNHDA and SQIVND (reference sequence). The DNA for the CDR3 is TGTGCCAGTATCGCCGGGTGGGCCGGGGAGCTGTTTTTT. Protein sequence: CASIAGWAGELFF.

The J gene is TRBJ2-7, the V gene TRBV7-6; tentative D call: TRBD2 (6 bases). The V end was cut by 2 bases, the J end by 3 bases, with 23 bases between. The CDR3 length is 18 residues. Germline lookup yields CDR1 SGHVS and CDR2 FNYEAQ. DNA for the CDR3: TGTGCCAGCAGCTTAAGACCCCCAGTTATTAGCGGCTTCTACGAGCAGTACTTC. Protein sequence: CASSLRPPVISGFYEQYF.

The genes are TRBV27 and TRBJ2-7, with TRBD1 as a possible D gene (6 bases). The germline V and J ends were trimmed by 2 bases and 2 bases, with 13 bases remaining between them. Germline loops: CDR1 MNHEY, CDR2 SMNVEV (reference sequence). The CDR3 spans 15 residues. The CDR3 DNA reads as TGTGCCAGCAGTTTAGTGGCAGGGGCACCCTACGAGCAGTACTTC. It yields the protein CASSLVAGAPYEQYF.

This CDR3 reads CASSLDPGGAEKLFF. CDR3 sequence (DNA): TGTGCCAGCAGTTTAGACCCAGGGGGCGCGGAAAAACTGTTTTTT. This chain links TRBV27 with TRBJ1-4, with 8 bases identical to TRBD1. CDR1 MNHEY and CDR2 SMNVEV come from the germline V gene (reference sequence). V dropped 2 bases and J dropped 8; count of bases not matched to a gene: 7. The CDR3 runs to 15 residues.

In DNA form, the CDR3 reads TGTGCCAGCAGCTCGACAGGCGCGAACACTGAAGCTTTCTTT. It codes for CASSSTGANTEAFF. The chain uses TRBV9 and TRBJ1-1, with D maybe TRBD1 (6 bases). Trimming removed 4 bases at V and 1 base at J, with 11 bases between. The CDR3 contains 14 residues. Germline-derived CDR1 and CDR2 are SGDLS and YYNGEE.

V is TRBV29-1 and J is TRBJ2-7, with D maybe TRBD1 (5 bases). V lost 6 bases to trimming and J lost 1 base, with 16 bases between them. The CDR3 length is 14 residues. Germline loops: CDR1 SQVTM, CDR2 ANQGSEA. DNA of the CDR3: TGCAGCGTCGCCCCGACAGCCAGTTCCTACGAGCAGTACTTC. Protein sequence: CSVAPTASSYEQYF.

This clone is a singleton in its sample. The chain has TRBV28 and TRBJ2-1, with D possibly matching TRBD2 (6 bases). The length of the CDR3 is 14 residues. Germline V gene lookup returns CDR1 MDHEN and CDR2 SYDVKM. V dropped 3 bases and J dropped 9 bases, with 15 bases sitting between them. In DNA form, the CDR3 reads TGTGCCAGCAGTTTTACCGGGACTGCGGGTGAGCAGTTCTTC. This encodes CASSFTGTAGEQFF.

V gene TRBV7-8 combines with J gene TRBJ2-7; possibly TRBD1 for D (8 bases). The CDR3 totals 14 residues. CDR1 and CDR2 from the germline V gene are SGHVS and FQNEAQ. V lost 2 bases and J 6 bases, leaving 14 bases between the germline ends. CDR3 protein: CASSLQGAGVEQYF. For the CDR3, the DNA is TGTGCCAGCAGCTTACAGGGGGCGGGGGTCGAGCAGTACTTC.

J is TRBJ2-7 and V is TRBV7-9, with a weak D call TRBD2 (7 bases). The V gene's germline CDR1 is SEHNR and CDR2 FQNEAQ (reference sequence). V dropped 3 bases and J dropped 3 bases, with 9 bases sitting between them. There are 13 residues in the CDR3. Here the CDR3 reads CASSFGGHYEQYF. The CDR3 DNA reads as TGTGCCAGCAGCTTCGGGGGGCACTACGAGCAGTACTTC.

The chain links TRBV19 to TRBJ2-1; D is possibly TRBD2 (5 bases). CDR3 length equals 14 residues. Trimming left V 7 bases short and J 7 bases short, with 17 bases between. CDR1 and CDR2 (germline): LNHDA, SQIVND (reference sequence). The CDR3 is CASTSRAGLNEQFF. CDR3 coding DNA: TGTGCCAGTACCTCGCGGGCAGGCTTAAATGAGCAGTTCTTC. The full variable domain, rest sourced from reference TRBV19 and TRBJ2-1, is DGGITQSPKYLFRKEGQNVTLSCEQNLNHDAMYWYRQDPGQGLRLIYYSQIVNDFQKGDIAEGYSVSREKKESFPLTVTSAQKNPTAFYLCASTSRAGLNEQFFGPGTRLTVL.

V is TRBV6-1 and J is TRBJ2-2, with D perhaps matching TRBD1 (6 bases). Germline-derived CDR1 and CDR2 are MNHNS and SASEGT. The length of the CDR3 is 15 residues. Trimming stripped 6 bases from V and 2 bases from J, with 13 bases between. CDR3 sequence: CASSVYRVNTGELFF. CDR3 DNA sequence: TGTGCCAGCAGCGTCTACAGGGTTAACACCGGGGAGCTGTTTTTT.